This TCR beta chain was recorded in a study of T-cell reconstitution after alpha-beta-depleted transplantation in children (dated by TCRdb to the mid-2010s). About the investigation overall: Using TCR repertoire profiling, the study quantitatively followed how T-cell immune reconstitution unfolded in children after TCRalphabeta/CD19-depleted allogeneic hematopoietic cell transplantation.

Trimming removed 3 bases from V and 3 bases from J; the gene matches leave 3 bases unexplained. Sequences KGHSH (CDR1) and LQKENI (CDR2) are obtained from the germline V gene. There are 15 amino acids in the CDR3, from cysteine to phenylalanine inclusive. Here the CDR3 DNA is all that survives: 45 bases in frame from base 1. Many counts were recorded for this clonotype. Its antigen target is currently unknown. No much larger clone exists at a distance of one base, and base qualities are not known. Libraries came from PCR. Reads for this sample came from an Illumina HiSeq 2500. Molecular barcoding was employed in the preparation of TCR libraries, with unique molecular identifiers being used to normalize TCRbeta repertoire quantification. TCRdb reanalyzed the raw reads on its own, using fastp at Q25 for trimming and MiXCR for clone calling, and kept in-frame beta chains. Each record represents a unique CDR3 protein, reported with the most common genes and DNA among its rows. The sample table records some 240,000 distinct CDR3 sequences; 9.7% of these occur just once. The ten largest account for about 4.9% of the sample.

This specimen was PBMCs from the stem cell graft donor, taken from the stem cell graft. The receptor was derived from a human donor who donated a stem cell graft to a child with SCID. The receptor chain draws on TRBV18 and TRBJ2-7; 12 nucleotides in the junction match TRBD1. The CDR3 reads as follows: CASSPGQGAIYEQYF. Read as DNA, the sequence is TGTGCCAGCTCACCGGGACAGGGGGCAATCTACGAGCAGTACTTC.